The 15 T cell receptor beta chains below all came from one sample that was sequenced in a study of T cells in women clearing cervical HPV infection. Measured with immunoSEQ multiplex PCR; TCRdb has only the in-frame clones, and not every one. The data include some 33,000 clones; the top ten clones carry roughly 7.7%. The specimen sequenced was blood buffy coat. The receptors were gathered from a woman between 18 and 70 years old with a cervical HPV16 infection that either progressed to CIN3+ or cleared (not recorded which).

A note on this clone: The sequence runs out 3 residues before the end of the CDR3; the remainder is reconstructed from the germline J gene. The chain recombines TRBV7-6 with TRBJ2-7; D may be TRBD2 (6 bases). Germline V gene data show CDR1 as SGHVS and CDR2 as FNYEAQ. V was clipped by 0 bases and J by 4 bases, with 13 bases between them. The length of the CDR3 is 15 residues. CDR3 DNA, as far as it was read: TGTGCCAGCAGCTTAGCGGCGGGGAGGAGGTACGAG. Translating gives CASSLAAGRRYE. The whole CDR3 reads CASSLAAGRRYEQYF.

Comment on this clone: The read terminates 3 residues ahead of where the CDR3 ends, so the germline J gene completes it. The chain is built from TRBV29-1 and TRBJ2-2, with D possibly matching TRBD2 (5 bases). With 4 bases removed from V and 6 bases from J, the gap between germline ends came to 9 bases. This CDR3 is built from 12 residues. Germline loops: CDR1 SQVTM, CDR2 ANQGSEA. CDR3 DNA (partial): TGCAGCGTTGGCGGGTCTGCCGGGGAG. Amino acids: CSVGGSAGE. Given in full, the CDR3 is CSVGGSAGELFF.

On this clone: The CDR3 is cut off 3 residues early in the read; its end comes from the germline J gene. V usage is TRBV7-6 and J usage is TRBJ2-3; D unclear. V lost 0 bases and J 3 bases, leaving 4 bases between the germline ends. The CDR3 sequence is 13 residues long. Germline CDR1 SGHVS, CDR2 FNYEAQ. CDR3 protein: CASSLAQTDTQYF. Incomplete CDR3 DNA: TGTGCCAGCAGCTTAGCTCAAACAGATACG.

As concerns this clone: The missing CDR3 end, 3 residues past where the read stops, is filled in from the germline J gene. This chain connects TRBV6-1 to TRBJ2-1; D not certain. V shed 2 bases and J shed 5 bases, with 16 bases lying between them. The V gene's germline CDR1 is MNHNS and CDR2 SASEGT. The CDR3 loop spans 16 amino acids. CDR3 sequence reads: CASSESTVWLNNEQFF. The covered CDR3 bases are TGTGCCAGCAGTGAAAGTACAGTTTGGCTAAACAATGAG.

A remark on this clone: The read comes to an end 3 residues before the CDR3 does, leaving the germline J gene to fill in the end. The J gene is TRBJ1-2, the V gene TRBV6-1; D is perhaps TRBD1 (6 bases). The CDR3 consists of 16 residues. Per germline, CDR1 MNHNS and CDR2 SASEGT. V lost 4 bases and J 2 bases, leaving 17 bases between the germline ends. The chain's CDR3 is CASSGDGGEENYGYTF. The covered CDR3 bases are TGTGCCAGCAGTGGGGATGGGGGCGAAGAGAACTATGGC.

Concerning this clone: Read sequence stops 3 residues before the CDR3 end, and the germline J gene provides the missing end. This chain links TRBV19 with TRBJ1-6; 9 bases align to TRBD1. V lost 6 bases to trimming and J lost 7 bases; unmatched junction nucleotides: 1. CDR3 length: 13 amino acids. Germline assignment: CDR1 LNHDA and CDR2 SQIVND (reference sequence). This CDR3 reads CASSGQGNSPLHF. The part of the CDR3 DNA that was read is TGTGCCAGTAGCGGACAGGGGAATTCACCC.

Comment on this clone: Sequencing ends 3 residues short of the CDR3 end; the germline J gene provides the rest. V and J are TRBV4-1 and TRBJ1-6; D is unclear. Germline CDR1 and CDR2: MGHRA and YSYEKL. The CDR3 has 13 amino acids. The V and J ends lost 4 bases and 10 bases respectively, with 11 bases between them. The DNA read from the CDR3 is TGCGCCAGCAGCCGCCAAACAGCATCACCC. Its protein product is CASSRQTASP. The complete CDR3 protein is CASSRQTASPLHF.

As concerns this clone: The read terminates 3 residues ahead of where the CDR3 ends, so the germline J gene completes it. The chain has TRBV19 and TRBJ1-5, with D possibly TRBD1 on 6 matching bases. Germline CDR1 reads LNHDA; CDR2 reads SQIVND (reference sequence). Trimming left V 7 bases short and J 3 bases short, with 13 bases between. This CDR3 spans 14 amino acids. Incomplete CDR3 DNA: TGTGCCAGTAATAGGTACAGGGACAATCAGCCC. It is translated as CASNRYRDNQP. From start to end, the CDR3 is CASNRYRDNQPQHF. The variable domain in full, completed from reference TRBV19 and TRBJ1-5, reads DGGITQSPKYLFRKEGQNVTLSCEQNLNHDAMYWYRQDPGQGLRLIYYSQIVNDFQKGDIAEGYSVSREKKESFPLTVTSAQKNPTAFYLCASNRYRDNQPQHFGDGTRLSIL.

A word on this clone: The CDR3 end lies 3 residues beyond the end of the read and is filled in from the germline J gene. The chain carries TRBV9 and TRBJ2-5, with 10 bases fitting TRBD2. V trimming: 0 bases; J trimming: 4 bases; junction bases outside the gene matches: 6. This CDR3 comprises 16 residues. Germline V lookup: CDR1 SGDLS, CDR2 YYNGEE. CDR3 DNA, as far as it was read: TGTGCCAGCAGCGTAGGAGGAAGCGGGAGGGGAGAGACC. Translated, it gives CASSVGGSGRGET. The full CDR3 sequence reads CASSVGGSGRGETQYF.

For this clone: The sequence runs out 3 residues before the end of the CDR3; the remainder is reconstructed from the germline J gene. J is TRBJ2-3 and V is TRBV7-9; D remains ambiguous. The CDR3 runs to 15 residues. Germline values: CDR1 SEHNR, CDR2 FQNEAQ (reference sequence). The sequenced part of the CDR3 DNA is TGTGCCAGCAGCTTAGCGCGTCTTGTCCAAGAGACG. It is translated as CASSLARLVQET. The full CDR3 is CASSLARLVQETQYF.

On this clone: The sequence runs out 3 residues before the end of the CDR3; the remainder is reconstructed from the germline J gene. The genes are TRBV7-2 and TRBJ1-1; 11 nucleotides match TRBD1. There are 14 residues in the CDR3. The germline CDR1 and CDR2 sequences are SGHTA and FQGNSA. CDR3 protein: CASSLRGDRGEAFF. The CDR3 bases that were read are TGTGCCAGCAGCTTAAGAGGGGACAGGGGGGAA.

Turning to this clone: The read terminates 3 residues before the CDR3 end, so the remaining end is supplied by the germline J gene. The chain is built from TRBV10-1 and TRBJ1-5; no reliable D call. Germline CDR1 and CDR2: WNHNN and SYGVQD (reference sequence). V lost 6 bases to trimming and J lost 0 bases, with 9 bases between them. The CDR3 covers 14 residues. The CDR3 sequence: CASRAGNSNQPQHF. The DNA read from the CDR3 is TGCGCCAGCAGGGCGGGTAATAGCAATCAGCCC.

As to this clone: Read coverage stops 3 residues before the CDR3 terminus; the germline J gene supplies the remainder. The chain uses TRBV18 and TRBJ1-3, with 11 nucleotides matching TRBD1. With 3 bases clipped from V and 2 bases from J, the junction kept 6 bases outside the gene matches. Germline V gene data show CDR1 as KGHSH and CDR2 as LQKENI. CDR3 length: 17 residues. This chain's CDR3 is CASSPSTDRGPGNTIYF. Incomplete CDR3 DNA: TGTGCCAGCTCACCCTCCACGGACAGGGGGCCTGGAAACACC. The entire variable domain, with the rest obtained from reference TRBV18 and TRBJ1-3, is as follows: NAGVMQNPRHLVRRRGQEARLRCSPMKGHSHVYWYRQLPEEGLKFMVYLQKENIIDESGMPKERFSAEFPKEGPSILRIQQVVRGDSAAYFCASSPSTDRGPGNTIYFGEGSWLTVV.

A note on this clone: From the germline J gene comes the end of the CDR3, since the read stops 3 residues before it. The genes are TRBV19 and TRBJ2-3, with a weak D call TRBD1 (5 bases). V gave up 6 bases and J gave up 5 bases, with 12 bases separating them. CDR3 length: 13 amino acids. The germline V gene has CDR1 LNHDA and CDR2 SQIVND (reference sequence). The part of the CDR3 DNA that was read is TGTGCCAGTAGACGACTCAGGGAAGATACG. Protein: CASRRLREDT. The whole CDR3 is CASRRLREDTQYF.

Turning to this clone: The CDR3 extends 3 residues past the end of the read, so its final part is completed from the germline J gene. V usage is TRBV7-2 and J usage is TRBJ2-5; 7 bases map to TRBD1. There are 15 residues in the CDR3. With V trimmed by 0 bases and J by 4 bases, 5 bases remained unmatched. Germline V lookup: CDR1 SGHTA, CDR2 FQGNSA. The CDR3 loop is CASSLAGGAGETQYF. The sequenced part of the CDR3 DNA is TGTGCCAGCAGCTTAGCAGGGGGCGCGGGAGAGACC. Filled out from reference TRBV7-2 and TRBJ2-5, the complete variable domain reads GAGVSQSPSNKVTEKGKDVELRCDPISGHTALYWYRQSLGQGLEFLIYFQGNSAPDKSGLPSDRFSAERTGGSVSTLTIQRTQQEDSAVYLCASSLAGGAGETQYFGPGTRLLVL.